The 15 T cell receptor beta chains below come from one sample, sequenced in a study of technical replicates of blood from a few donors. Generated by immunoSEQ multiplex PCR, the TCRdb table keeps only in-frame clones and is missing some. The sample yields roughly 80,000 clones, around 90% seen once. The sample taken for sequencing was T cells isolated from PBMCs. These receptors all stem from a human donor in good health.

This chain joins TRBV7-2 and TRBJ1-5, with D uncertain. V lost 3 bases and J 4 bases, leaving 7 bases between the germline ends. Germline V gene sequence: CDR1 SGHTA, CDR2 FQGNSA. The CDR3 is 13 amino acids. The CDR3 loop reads CASSLTPNQPQHF. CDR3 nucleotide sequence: TGTGCCAGCAGCTTGACACCTAATCAGCCCCAGCATTTT.

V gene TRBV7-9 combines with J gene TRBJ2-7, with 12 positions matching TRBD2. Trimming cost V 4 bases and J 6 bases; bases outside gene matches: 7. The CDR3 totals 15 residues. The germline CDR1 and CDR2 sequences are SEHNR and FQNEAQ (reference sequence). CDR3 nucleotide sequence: TGTGCCAGCAGCTCGCTAGCGGGGGGGCCGTCCGAGCAGTACTTC. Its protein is CASSSLAGGPSEQYF.

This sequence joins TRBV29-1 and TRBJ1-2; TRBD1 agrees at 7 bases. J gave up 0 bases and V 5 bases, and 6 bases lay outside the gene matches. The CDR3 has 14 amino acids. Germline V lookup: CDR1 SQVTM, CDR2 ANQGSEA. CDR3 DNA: TGCAGCGTTAGCAGGGGGTTCCCTAACTATGGCTACACCTTC. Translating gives CSVSRGFPNYGYTF. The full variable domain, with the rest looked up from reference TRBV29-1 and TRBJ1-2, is SAVISQKPSRDICQRGTSLTIQCQVDSQVTMMFWYRQQPGQSLTLIATANQGSEATYESGFVIDKFPISRPNLTFSTLTVSNMSPEDSSIYLCSVSRGFPNYGYTFGSGTRLTVV.

Here the CDR3 reads CASSKRGTSGEQFF. DNA of the CDR3: TGTGCCAGCAGCAAACGCGGGACCTCCGGTGAGCAGTTCTTC. This chain joins TRBV6-5 and TRBJ2-1; possible D gene TRBD2, 6 bases. V dropped 6 bases and J dropped 9 bases, with 18 bases sitting between them. Germline loops: CDR1 MNHEY, CDR2 SVGAGI. There are 14 residues in the CDR3.

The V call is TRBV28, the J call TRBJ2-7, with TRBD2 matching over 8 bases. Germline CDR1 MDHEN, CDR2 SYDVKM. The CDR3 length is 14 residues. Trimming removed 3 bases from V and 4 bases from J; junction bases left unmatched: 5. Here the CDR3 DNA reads TGTGCCAGCAGTTTTAGCGGGATTGCTTACGAGCAGTACTTC. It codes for CASSFSGIAYEQYF.

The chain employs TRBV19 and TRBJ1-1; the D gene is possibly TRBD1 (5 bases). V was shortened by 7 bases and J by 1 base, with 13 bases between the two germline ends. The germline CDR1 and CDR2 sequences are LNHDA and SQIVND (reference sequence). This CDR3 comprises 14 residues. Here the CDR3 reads CASTPRGGNTEAFF. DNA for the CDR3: TGTGCCAGTACCCCACGGGGGGGGAACACTGAAGCTTTCTTT. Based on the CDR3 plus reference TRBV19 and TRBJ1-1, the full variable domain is DGGITQSPKYLFRKEGQNVTLSCEQNLNHDAMYWYRQDPGQGLRLIYYSQIVNDFQKGDIAEGYSVSREKKESFPLTVTSAQKNPTAFYLCASTPRGGNTEAFFGQGTRLTVV.

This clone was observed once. The CDR3 here is CASSLGGTEYEQYF. CDR3 DNA sequence: TGCGCCAGCAGCCTGGGAGGGACAGAGTACGAGCAGTACTTC. The gene calls are TRBV5-1 and TRBJ2-7, with D perhaps given as TRBD1 or TRBD2 (7 bases each). This CDR3 region has 14 residues. Germline CDR1 is SGHRS and CDR2 is YFSETQ. V dropped 4 bases and J dropped 4 bases, with 15 bases sitting between them.

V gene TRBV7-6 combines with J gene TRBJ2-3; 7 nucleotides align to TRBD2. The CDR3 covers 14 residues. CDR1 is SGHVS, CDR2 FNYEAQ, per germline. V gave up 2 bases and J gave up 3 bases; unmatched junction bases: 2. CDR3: CASSLNGGTDTQYF. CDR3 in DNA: TGTGCCAGCAGCTTAAACGGGGGGACAGATACGCAGTATTTT.

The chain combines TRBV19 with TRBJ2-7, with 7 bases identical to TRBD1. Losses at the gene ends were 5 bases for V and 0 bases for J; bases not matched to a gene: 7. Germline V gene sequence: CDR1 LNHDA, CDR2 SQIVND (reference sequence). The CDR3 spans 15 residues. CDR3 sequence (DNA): TGTGCCAGTAGTCCCTGGACAGGAAGCTCCTACGAGCAGTACTTC. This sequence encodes CASSPWTGSSYEQYF.

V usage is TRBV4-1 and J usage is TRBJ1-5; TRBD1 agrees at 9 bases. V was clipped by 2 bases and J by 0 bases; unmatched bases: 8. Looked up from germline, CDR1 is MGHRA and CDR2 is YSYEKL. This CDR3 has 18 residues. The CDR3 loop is CASSQISGTGNSNQPQHF. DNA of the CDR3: TGCGCCAGCAGCCAAATTTCGGGGACAGGGAATAGCAATCAGCCCCAGCATTTT.

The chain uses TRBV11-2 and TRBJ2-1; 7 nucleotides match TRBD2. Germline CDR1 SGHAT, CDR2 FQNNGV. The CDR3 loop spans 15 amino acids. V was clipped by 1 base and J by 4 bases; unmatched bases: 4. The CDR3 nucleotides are TGTGCCAGCAGCTTAGCGGCGGGGGTATACAATGAGCAGTTCTTC. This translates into CASSLAAGVYNEQFF.

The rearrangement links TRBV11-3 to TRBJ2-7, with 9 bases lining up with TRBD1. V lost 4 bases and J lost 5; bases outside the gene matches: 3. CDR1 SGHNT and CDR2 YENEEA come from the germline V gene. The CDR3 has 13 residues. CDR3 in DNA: TGTGCCAGCAGCTCACAGGGGGCGGACGAGCAGTACTTC. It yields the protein CASSSQGADEQYF.

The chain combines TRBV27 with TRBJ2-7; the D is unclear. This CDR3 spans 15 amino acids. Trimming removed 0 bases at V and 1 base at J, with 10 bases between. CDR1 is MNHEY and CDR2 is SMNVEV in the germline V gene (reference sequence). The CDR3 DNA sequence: TGTGCCAGCAGTTTATCGTCGGTGACTTCCTACGAGCAGTACTTC. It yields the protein CASSLSSVTSYEQYF.

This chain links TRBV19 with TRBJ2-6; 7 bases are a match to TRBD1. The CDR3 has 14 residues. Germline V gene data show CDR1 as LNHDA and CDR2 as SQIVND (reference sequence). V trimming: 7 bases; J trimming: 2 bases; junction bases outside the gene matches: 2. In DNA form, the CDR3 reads TGTGCCAGTACTCAGGGGGCTGGGGCCAACGTCCTGACTTTC. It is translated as CASTQGAGANVLTF.

CDR3 nucleotide sequence: TGCGCCAGCAGCCCAGGGGAAGCCGGAAATGGCTACACCTTC. It encodes CASSPGEAGNGYTF. The chain recombines TRBV5-1 with TRBJ1-2, with D maybe TRBD1 (6 bases). This CDR3 comprises 14 residues. CDR1 and CDR2 from the germline V gene are SGHRS and YFSETQ. V was trimmed by 4 bases and J by 6 bases, leaving 16 bases between them.